The source of this T cell receptor (beta chain) is a study of immune cell composition in non-small cell lung cancer. The CDR3 contains 16 residues. Germline V CDR1 and CDR2: SEHNR, FQNEAQ (reference sequence). Findings and limits, study-wide: TIL tumour reactivity correlated with maximal tumour-associated clone frequency in adenocarcinoma. About four fifths of squamous and roughly 34% of adenocarcinoma cases had tumour-associated clones >0.5%. Shared sequences between tumour-reactive and dominant in vivo clones were not proven.

This clone was seen just once. The antigen remains undetermined. Sequence at one end of the junction differs from germline and may be a read error. Profiled with immunoSEQ multiplex PCR; TCRdb holds only in-frame clones, not every one. This repertoire shows roughly 3,000 clones, about three quarters found once; its top ten account for around 17%. Normal lung sampling was at least 3 cm from the tumour, as distant as possible. Genomic DNA came from frozen unsorted single-cell suspensions. The chain uses TRBV7-9 and TRBJ1-1; TRBD1 is a possible D gene (5 bases). The source material was non-adjacent lung tissue. The sequence was obtained from a human donor with non-small cell lung cancer. CDR3 DNA sequence: TGTGCCAGCAGCCTAGCGGGGGGGAACGAACGTACTGAAGCTTTCTTT. Translated: CASSLAGGNERTEAFF.